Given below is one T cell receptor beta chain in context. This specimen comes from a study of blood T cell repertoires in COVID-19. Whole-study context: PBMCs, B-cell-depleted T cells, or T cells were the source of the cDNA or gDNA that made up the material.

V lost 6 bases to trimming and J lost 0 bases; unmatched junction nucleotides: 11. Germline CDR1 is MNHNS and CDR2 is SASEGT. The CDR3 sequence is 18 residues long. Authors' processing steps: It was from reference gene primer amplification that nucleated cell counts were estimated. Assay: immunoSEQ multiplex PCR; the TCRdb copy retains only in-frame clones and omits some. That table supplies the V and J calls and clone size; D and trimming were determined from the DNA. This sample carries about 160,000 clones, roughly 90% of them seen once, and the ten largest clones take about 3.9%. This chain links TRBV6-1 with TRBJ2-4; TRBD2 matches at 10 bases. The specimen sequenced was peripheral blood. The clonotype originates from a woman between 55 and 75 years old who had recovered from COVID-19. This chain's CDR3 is CASREQNLAGVAKNIQYF. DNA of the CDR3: TGTGCCAGCAGGGAACAAAACCTAGCGGGGGTAGCCAAAAACATTCAGTACTTC.